The 17 T cell receptor beta chains below all came from one sample that was sequenced in a study of blood T cell repertoires in COVID-19. Here immunoSEQ multiplex PCR was the method, and the copy in TCRdb shows in-frame clones only, minus some. This table holds 150,000 to 200,000 clones, about 78% found once. The specimen sequenced was peripheral blood. These receptors were taken from a woman between 45 and 65 years old with active or convalescent COVID-19.

The DNA of the CDR3 is TGTGCCAGTAGTATAACAGGGATCACAGATACGCAGTATTTT. Its translation: CASSITGITDTQYF. The chain joins TRBV19 to TRBJ2-3; D might be TRBD1 (6 bases). Germline V gene sequence: CDR1 LNHDA, CDR2 SQIVND (reference sequence). Trimming stripped 2 bases from V and 2 bases from J, with 8 bases between. The CDR3 totals 14 residues.

This sequence joins TRBV7-6 and TRBJ1-1; TRBD1 matches at 7 bases. V lost 5 bases to trimming and J lost 7 bases; unmatched junction nucleotides: 10. The CDR3 is 14 residues long. Germline V gene data show CDR1 as SGHVS and CDR2 as FNYEAQ. The CDR3 region is CASSQRQGSGEAFF. The CDR3 DNA reads as TGTGCCAGCAGCCAACGACAGGGATCGGGTGAAGCTTTCTTT.

This clone showed up just a few times. V usage is TRBV9 and J usage is TRBJ1-2, with TRBD1 as a possible D gene (6 bases). V lost 0 bases and J 6 bases, leaving 15 bases between the germline ends. Germline V gene lookup returns CDR1 SGDLS and CDR2 YYNGEE. The CDR3 has 15 residues. CDR3 in DNA: TGTGCCAGCAGCGTAGCCGGACAGCGGAAGGATGGCTACACCTTC. Protein product: CASSVAGQRKDGYTF.

The CDR3 sequence is CASSTTGGANYGYTF. DNA of the CDR3: TGTGCCAGTAGTACGACGGGGGGCGCTAACTATGGCTACACCTTC. The chain has TRBV19 and TRBJ1-2, with D possibly matching TRBD1 (6 bases). The germline gives CDR1 LNHDA, CDR2 SQIVND (reference sequence). V was pared by 4 bases and J by 0 bases, with 12 bases between. There are 15 residues in the CDR3.

The V and J genes are TRBV7-8 and TRBJ2-6; D not certain. The CDR3 has 18 amino acids. Trimming took 5 bases from V and 0 from J, leaving 17 bases between them. The germline gives CDR1 SGHVS, CDR2 FQNEAQ. As DNA, the CDR3 is TGTGCCAGCAGCCAGTGGAGACTGAAGAGCTCTGGGGCCAACGTCCTGACTTTC. Translating gives CASSQWRLKSSGANVLTF.

This clone turned up a few times. The gene calls are TRBV7-9 and TRBJ2-2; 7 bases align to TRBD1. V dropped 5 bases and J dropped 5; count of bases not matched to a gene: 8. This CDR3 contains 15 residues. Germline V gene sequence: CDR1 SEHNR, CDR2 FQNEAQ (reference sequence). The CDR3 bases are TGTGCCAGCAGCCGTACAGGGGTAGGTACCGGGGAGCTGTTTTTT. Translating it yields CASSRTGVGTGELFF.

The chain is built from TRBV5-6 and TRBJ2-2, with D perhaps TRBD1 (6 bases). Germline CDR1 SGHDT, CDR2 YYEEEE. Trimming shortened V by 2 bases and J by 6 bases, and 14 bases separated the two germline ends. The CDR3 runs to 15 residues. In DNA, the CDR3 is TGTGCCAGCAGCTTAAGTAACAGGGTGGCCGGGGAGCTGTTTTTT. Translated, it gives CASSLSNRVAGELFF.

In the case of this clone: Within the sample, other DNA sequences also encode this same CDR3. V is TRBV6-5 and J is TRBJ1-1; 8 nucleotides line up with TRBD1. V shed 5 bases and J 1 base; nucleotides not matched to a gene: 6. Germline CDR1 is MNHEY and CDR2 is SVGAGI. The CDR3 covers 15 residues. CDR3 sequence (DNA): TGTGCCAGCAGTCCCCGACAGGGGAGGAACACTGAAGCTTTCTTT. Encoded protein: CASSPRQGRNTEAFF.

The chain couples TRBV4-1 to TRBJ1-4; 8 positions agree with TRBD1. Per the germline V gene, CDR1 is MGHRA and CDR2 is YSYEKL. Trimming at V came to 4 bases and at J to 1 base, leaving 5 bases not matched to a gene. The CDR3 totals 16 residues. The chain's CDR3 is CASSPTGGGTNEKLFF. CDR3 bases: TGCGCCAGCAGCCCTACAGGGGGGGGAACTAATGAAAAACTGTTTTTT.

This clone was recorded at least ten times. In DNA, the CDR3 is TGTGCCAGCAGGTGGACAGGGCGTAATTCACCCCTCCACTTT. Protein: CASRWTGRNSPLHF. The chain joins TRBV6-6 to TRBJ1-6; 8 bases align to TRBD1. The V gene's germline CDR1 is MNHNY and CDR2 SVGAGI (reference sequence). V shed 6 bases, J shed 6 bases, and the junction held 4 bases outside the gene matches. The CDR3 totals 14 residues.

This clone came up a few times. This chain connects TRBV4-2 to TRBJ2-1; D gene unclear. The CDR3 extends over 14 amino acids. Germline V gene lookup returns CDR1 LGHNA and CDR2 YNFKEQ. Deletions cut 1 base from V and 5 bases from J, with 9 bases between. CDR3 amino acids: CASSQAVDNNEQFF. CDR3 coding DNA: TGTGCCAGCAGCCAAGCGGTTGATAACAATGAGCAGTTCTTC.

This clone has just one count. The chain joins TRBV4-3 to TRBJ1-2; TRBD1 aligns across 8 bases. The CDR3 spans 18 residues. The germline gives CDR1 LGHNA, CDR2 YSLEER. J was trimmed by 6 bases and V by 0 bases; bases with no gene match: 15. CDR3 coding DNA: TGCGCCAGCAGCCAAGATCTTTTGGCCAGGGGGCGAGGAAATGGCTACACCTTC. It codes for CASSQDLLARGRGNGYTF.

The chain is built from TRBV28 and TRBJ2-5; a possible D gene is TRBD1 (5 bases). Germline V gives CDR1 MDHEN, CDR2 SYDVKM. The CDR3 is made up of 13 amino acids. Trimming removed 8 bases at V and 5 bases at J, with 15 bases between. CDR3: CASRTRRAETQYF. The CDR3 region has the DNA TGTGCCAGCCGAACCCGCAGGGCGGAGACCCAGTACTTC.

The chain employs TRBV7-2 and TRBJ1-1, with D perhaps TRBD1 (5 bases). Between the trimmed V and J ends, which lost 1 base and 13 bases, there was a span of 10 bases. CDR1 is SGHTA, CDR2 FQGNSA, per germline. CDR3 length equals 11 residues. In DNA, the CDR3 is TGTGCCAGCAGCTTAGTCTTAGGGGTTTTCTTT. It specifies CASSLVLGVFF.

This chain uses TRBV7-2 with TRBJ2-7, with 9 bases fitting TRBD2. Unmatched junction bases numbered 5, after V lost 3 bases and J lost 2 bases. The CDR3 has 15 amino acids. The germline V gene encodes CDR1 SGHTA and CDR2 FQGNSA. The CDR3 loop reads CASSFSSGTTYEQYF. The CDR3 coding sequence is TGTGCCAGCAGCTTTTCTAGCGGGACGACCTACGAGCAGTACTTC.

CDR3 in amino acids: CSVVSGTNYGYTF. The CDR3 DNA reads as TGCAGCGTTGTTTCAGGGACTAACTATGGCTACACCTTC. This chain connects TRBV29-1 to TRBJ1-2; perhaps TRBD1 as D (5 bases). This CDR3 spans 13 amino acids. Deletions cut 4 bases from V and 0 bases from J, with 9 bases between. Germline lookup yields CDR1 SQVTM and CDR2 ANQGSEA. Full variable domain (remainder filled in from reference TRBV29-1 and TRBJ1-2): SAVISQKPSRDICQRGTSLTIQCQVDSQVTMMFWYRQQPGQSLTLIATANQGSEATYESGFVIDKFPISRPNLTFSTLTVSNMSPEDSSIYLCSVVSGTNYGYTFGSGTRLTVV.

Of note for this clone: The junction departs from germline at one end; a sequencing error may be responsible. The chain is built from TRBV7-9 and TRBJ2-3, with D perhaps TRBD1 (6 bases). The CDR3 spans 13 residues. The germline V gene encodes CDR1 SEHNR and CDR2 FQNEAQ (reference sequence). The CDR3 protein is CASSLGDTATQYF. The CDR3 coding sequence is TGTGCCAGCAGCTTAGGGGACACAGCTACGCAGTATTTT.